This passage covers 30 T cell receptor beta chains from one sample sequenced in a study of shared clonotypes between healthy human individuals. Assay: immunoSEQ multiplex PCR; the TCRdb copy retains only in-frame clones and omits some. Seen here are a few hundred thousand clones, 79% observed once, and the top ten hold roughly 12%. Sequencing was performed on PBMCs. Receptor source: a woman aged 40 to 50 in good health. Some clones in this sample may be carry-over from other donors' samples.

The J gene is TRBJ2-7, the V gene TRBV7-9; weak D call: TRBD1 (6 bases). Germline values: CDR1 SEHNR, CDR2 FQNEAQ (reference sequence). Trimming cost V 5 bases and J 6 bases, with 20 bases left between them. The CDR3 consists of 15 residues. The CDR3 DNA sequence: TGTGCCAGCAGCACCTGGGCAGGGGAAAGACTCGAGCAGTACTTC. Translation gives CASSTWAGERLEQYF.

This rearrangement joins TRBV5-4 to TRBJ1-1; D unresolved. Germline CDR1 SGHNT, CDR2 YYREEE (reference sequence). There are 14 residues in the CDR3. Between the trimmed V and J ends, which lost 4 bases and 1 base, there was a span of 11 bases. The CDR3 bases are TGTGCCAGCAGCGCCGCCGGTGGGAACACTGAAGCTTTCTTT. Its protein product is CASSAAGGNTEAFF.

This chain connects TRBV9 to TRBJ1-2, with a possible D match to TRBD1 (6 bases). V lost 4 bases, J lost 4 bases, and 20 bases lay in between. Germline V gene data show CDR1 as SGDLS and CDR2 as YYNGEE. CDR3 size: 16 residues. CDR3 sequence reads: CASSPPGTPSGYGYTF. The CDR3 DNA follows: TGTGCCAGCAGCCCCCCAGGGACACCCTCGGGCTATGGCTACACCTTC.

This chain uses TRBV28 with TRBJ1-2; a possible D gene is TRBD1 (5 bases). With 10 bases removed from V and 0 bases from J, the gap between germline ends came to 15 bases. The CDR3 covers 14 residues. Germline assignment: CDR1 MDHEN and CDR2 SYDVKM. CDR3 in amino acids: CAIMGVGPNYGYTF. The CDR3 nucleotides read TGTGCCATCATGGGGGTGGGGCCTAACTATGGCTACACCTTC.

The rearrangement links TRBV30 to TRBJ1-1; perhaps TRBD1 as D (6 bases). CDR1 GTSNPN and CDR2 SVGIG come from the germline V gene (reference sequence). The V and J ends lost 4 bases and 4 bases respectively, with 16 bases between them. The CDR3 is made up of 14 amino acids. The CDR3 DNA is TGTGCCTGGACCAGGGGATACGGAATCACTGAAGCTTTCTTT. Its translation: CAWTRGYGITEAFF.

V and J are TRBV7-2 and TRBJ2-4, with a possible D match to TRBD2 (6 bases). Trimming took 5 bases from V and 0 from J, leaving 11 bases between them. CDR3 size: 15 residues. CDR1 is SGHTA and CDR2 is FQGNSA in the germline V gene. The CDR3 loop is CASSEGTLAKNIQYF. The CDR3 coding sequence is TGTGCCAGCAGCGAGGGGACTCTAGCCAAAAACATTCAGTACTTC.

The chain carries TRBV28 and TRBJ2-5; 9 positions agree with TRBD1. V was clipped by 7 bases and J by 8 bases; unmatched bases: 14. CDR3 length: 15 residues. Germline loops: CDR1 MDHEN, CDR2 SYDVKM. The CDR3 spells CASKTPGTGFPTQYF. The CDR3 DNA is TGTGCCAGCAAAACCCCGGGGACAGGGTTTCCTACCCAGTACTTC.

This chain connects TRBV7-9 to TRBJ1-2; a possible D gene is TRBD1 (5 bases). Per the germline V gene, CDR1 is SEHNR and CDR2 is FQNEAQ (reference sequence). Trimming took 5 bases from V and 7 from J, leaving 17 bases between them. This CDR3 is 14 amino acids long. The CDR3 loop reads CASSTQGGALGYTF. For the CDR3, the DNA is TGTGCCAGCAGCACCCAGGGCGGGGCGCTTGGCTACACCTTC.

DNA for the CDR3: TGTGCCAGCAGTGATTCGACTACCACAGCCAATGAGCAGTTCTTC. It encodes CASSDSTTTANEQFF. The chain recombines TRBV25-1 with TRBJ2-1, with a possible D match to TRBD2 (5 bases). Germline assignment: CDR1 MGHDK and CDR2 SYGVNS. The CDR3 loop spans 15 amino acids. Trimming left V 3 bases short and J 6 bases short, with 15 bases between.

The chain is built from TRBV7-9 and TRBJ1-1, with 7 positions matching TRBD1. Germline loops: CDR1 SEHNR, CDR2 FQNEAQ (reference sequence). Trimming took 5 bases from V and 4 from J; bases not matched to a gene: 7. The CDR3 loop spans 14 amino acids. Written as DNA, the CDR3 is TGTGCCAGCAGCAGGGGGCCTCTAAGCACTGAAGCTTTCTTT. Its protein is CASSRGPLSTEAFF.

About this clone: Other DNA sequences in the same sample also yield this CDR3. V and J are TRBV29-1 and TRBJ1-1; 8 positions match TRBD1. The germline CDR1 and CDR2 sequences are SQVTM and ANQGSEA. The CDR3 sequence is 13 residues long. Trimming at V came to 6 bases and at J to 0 bases, leaving 3 bases not matched to a gene. CDR3 bases: TGCAGCGTCGACAGGGGTCTGAACACTGAAGCTTTCTTT. Its translation: CSVDRGLNTEAFF.

The chain has TRBV7-3 and TRBJ2-3; TRBD2 matches at 10 bases. The CDR3 loop spans 15 amino acids. The V segment lost 5 bases and the J segment 5 bases; nucleotides outside the gene matches: 7. Germline-derived CDR1 and CDR2 are SGHTA and FQGTGA. The chain's CDR3 is CASSRSGRAGDTQYF. For the CDR3, the DNA is TGTGCCAGCAGCCGCAGCGGGAGGGCCGGAGATACGCAGTATTTT.

Comment on this clone: The sample contains more than one DNA sequence encoding this CDR3. J is TRBJ1-4 and V is TRBV2; a weak D match, TRBD1 (5 bases). The germline V gene encodes CDR1 SNHLY and CDR2 FYNNEI. Trimming removed 4 bases at V and 0 bases at J, with 6 bases between. This CDR3 has 14 amino acids. CDR3 in amino acids: CASSAGSTNEKLFF. In DNA form, the CDR3 reads TGTGCCAGCAGTGCAGGGTCAACTAATGAAAAACTGTTTTTT.

The sample holds a few counts of this clone. Other DNA sequences from this sample encode an identical CDR3 as well. The rearrangement links TRBV5-1 to TRBJ1-1; D remains unclear. CDR1 is SGHRS and CDR2 is YFSETQ in the germline V gene. V was clipped by 5 bases and J by 4 bases, with 12 bases between them. This CDR3 region has 13 residues. Here the CDR3 DNA reads TGCGCCAGCAGTATATGGGTCGGCACTGAAGCTTTCTTT. It codes for CASSIWVGTEAFF.

The CDR3, as DNA: TGTTCGGGTCAGGCGGGAGGGCCCTACAATGAGCAGTTCTTC. Protein sequence: CSGQAGGPYNEQFF. The chain couples TRBV30 to TRBJ2-1; 9 positions match TRBD2. The CDR3 has 14 residues. CDR1 and CDR2 from the germline V gene are GTSNPN and SVGIG (reference sequence).

The CDR3 loop reads CASSLEGQGTQYF. The DNA of the CDR3 is TGCGCCAGCAGCTTGGAGGGACAGGGAACGCAGTACTTC. The V call is TRBV5-1, the J call TRBJ2-7; TRBD1 aligns across 9 bases. The CDR3 contains 13 residues. Trimming at V came to 0 bases and at J to 9 bases, leaving 4 bases not matched to a gene. CDR1 and CDR2 (germline): SGHRS, YFSETQ.

V gene TRBV5-6 combines with J gene TRBJ2-5; possible D gene TRBD2, 5 bases. Trimming left V 3 bases short and J 4 bases short, with 22 bases between. CDR1 is SGHDT, CDR2 YYEEEE, per germline. This CDR3 region has 17 residues. CDR3 region: CASSSTMDFPGGETQYF. In nucleotides, the CDR3 is TGTGCCAGCAGCTCGACTATGGACTTCCCGGGTGGAGAGACCCAGTACTTC.

This rearrangement joins TRBV6-6 to TRBJ1-4, with no clear D. V was shortened by 0 bases and J by 0 bases, with 5 bases between the two germline ends. This CDR3 has 15 amino acids. Germline V gene data show CDR1 as MNHNY and CDR2 as SVGAGI (reference sequence). The CDR3 here is CASSYSSATNEKLFF. The DNA for the CDR3 is TGTGCCAGCAGTTACTCGAGTGCAACTAATGAAAAACTGTTTTTT.

The chain links TRBV5-8 to TRBJ2-7, with 12 bases fitting TRBD1. The V gene's germline CDR1 is SGHTS and CDR2 YDEGEE. The V gene end was trimmed by 3 bases and the J gene end by 3 bases; junction bases not matched to a gene: 4. The CDR3 covers 15 residues. CDR3 in amino acids: CASSWGTGGVYEQYF. The DNA for the CDR3 is TGTGCCAGCAGCTGGGGGACAGGGGGCGTCTACGAGCAGTACTTC.

The chain carries TRBV7-9 and TRBJ1-2, with a weak D call TRBD1 (6 bases). CDR1 and CDR2 (germline): SEHNR, FQNEAQ (reference sequence). V shed 0 bases and J shed 0 bases, with 11 bases lying between them. The CDR3 loop spans 16 amino acids. This CDR3 is CASSLAFQGTNYGYTF. Here the CDR3 DNA reads TGTGCCAGCAGCTTAGCTTTCCAGGGGACTAACTATGGCTACACCTTC.

In nucleotides, the CDR3 is TGTGCCAGCAGCTTTAGAACTGGGGCCAACGTCCTGACTTTC. It translates to CASSFRTGANVLTF. The gene calls are TRBV7-8 and TRBJ2-6; D remains unclear. Germline CDR1 and CDR2: SGHVS and FQNEAQ. The ends were cut back, 3 bases at V and 2 bases at J, with 5 bases in the middle. The CDR3 covers 14 residues.

Points on this clone: The identical CDR3 is also encoded by other nucleotide sequences in the sample. The V call is TRBV7-3, the J call TRBJ2-5, with D maybe TRBD2 (5 bases). This CDR3 has 13 residues. Germline CDR1 reads SGHTA; CDR2 reads FQGTGA. V was clipped by 5 bases and J by 0 bases, with 7 bases between them. CDR3: CASSPGNQETQYF. Written as DNA, the CDR3 is TGTGCCAGCAGCCCGGGAAACCAAGAGACCCAGTACTTC.

This clone was counted a few times. The rearrangement joins TRBV29-1 to TRBJ2-1, with 10 nucleotides matching TRBD1. This CDR3 contains 13 residues. Per germline, CDR1 SQVTM and CDR2 ANQGSEA. V shed 7 bases and J 7 bases; nucleotides not matched to a gene: 7. The CDR3 is CSETGTGENEQFF. DNA for the CDR3: TGCAGCGAAACCGGGACAGGGGAAAATGAGCAGTTCTTC.

The chain has TRBV7-2 and TRBJ2-7; 8 nucleotides agree with TRBD2. V gave up 3 bases and J gave up 2 bases; unmatched junction bases: 6. Germline CDR1 is SGHTA and CDR2 is FQGNSA. The CDR3 runs to 15 residues. The CDR3 sequence is CASSFGAGLAYEQYF. The CDR3 DNA reads as TGTGCCAGCAGCTTTGGGGCGGGACTAGCCTACGAGCAGTACTTC. Combining the CDR3 with reference TRBV7-2 and TRBJ2-7 gives the whole variable domain GAGVSQSPSNKVTEKGKDVELRCDPISGHTALYWYRQSLGQGLEFLIYFQGNSAPDKSGLPSDRFSAERTGGSVSTLTIQRTQQEDSAVYLCASSFGAGLAYEQYFGPGTRLTVT.

The chain links TRBV29-1 to TRBJ1-1; D is undetermined. V was pared by 4 bases and J by 4 bases, with 13 bases between. The V gene's germline CDR1 is SQVTM and CDR2 ANQGSEA. The CDR3 contains 13 residues. CDR3 amino acids: CSVADGLGTEAFF. The CDR3 DNA is TGCAGCGTTGCGGATGGGCTTGGCACTGAAGCTTTCTTT. The full variable domain, rest sourced from reference TRBV29-1 and TRBJ1-1, is SAVISQKPSRDICQRGTSLTIQCQVDSQVTMMFWYRQQPGQSLTLIATANQGSEATYESGFVIDKFPISRPNLTFSTLTVSNMSPEDSSIYLCSVADGLGTEAFFGQGTRLTVV.

The chain uses TRBV13 and TRBJ2-2; 10 bases match TRBD2. The trim removed 4 bases at V and 6 bases at J, leaving 8 bases unmatched. The CDR3 loop spans 16 amino acids. CDR1 is PRHDT, CDR2 FYEKMQ, per germline (reference sequence). CDR3 sequence (DNA): TGTGCCAGCAGCTCGAGGGCTAGCGGGAGTGCCGGGGAGCTGTTTTTT. Amino acids: CASSSRASGSAGELFF.

Points on this clone: This may be a read error: a much more frequent sequence differs by one nucleotide. The chain uses TRBV5-5 and TRBJ1-4; TRBD1 agrees at 9 bases. V gave up 4 bases and J gave up 5 bases; unmatched junction bases: 3. This CDR3 has 14 amino acids. Per germline, CDR1 SGHKS and CDR2 YYEKEE (reference sequence). In DNA, the CDR3 is TGTGCCAGCAGCCCTGGACAGGGGAATGAAAAACTGTTTTTT. Translated: CASSPGQGNEKLFF.

This clone appeared a single time. CDR3 loop: CAWSETGELFF. Written as DNA, the CDR3 is TGTGCCTGGAGTGAGACCGGGGAGCTGTTTTTT. The chain employs TRBV30 and TRBJ2-2; D is unclear. The CDR3 has 11 residues. The germline CDR1 and CDR2 sequences are GTSNPN and SVGIG (reference sequence). Trimming shortened V by 1 base and J by 5 bases, and 2 bases separated the two germline ends.

The chain recombines TRBV11-2 with TRBJ2-2; TRBD2 matches at 8 bases. With V trimmed by 4 bases and J by 2 bases, 3 bases remained unmatched. CDR1 is SGHAT, CDR2 FQNNGV, per germline. The CDR3 spans 15 residues. CDR3 DNA: TGTGCCAGCAGCTCCCGGGGGGGTAACACCGGGGAGCTGTTTTTT. Encoded protein: CASSSRGGNTGELFF.

The V gene is TRBV4-2, the J gene TRBJ2-3, with D unclear. This CDR3 contains 12 residues. V shed 0 bases and J shed 7 bases, with 5 bases lying between them. CDR1 is LGHNA, CDR2 YNFKEQ, per germline. Here the CDR3 DNA reads TGTGCCAGCAGCCAAGATAGGTATACGCAGTATTTT. Amino acid sequence: CASSQDRYTQYF.